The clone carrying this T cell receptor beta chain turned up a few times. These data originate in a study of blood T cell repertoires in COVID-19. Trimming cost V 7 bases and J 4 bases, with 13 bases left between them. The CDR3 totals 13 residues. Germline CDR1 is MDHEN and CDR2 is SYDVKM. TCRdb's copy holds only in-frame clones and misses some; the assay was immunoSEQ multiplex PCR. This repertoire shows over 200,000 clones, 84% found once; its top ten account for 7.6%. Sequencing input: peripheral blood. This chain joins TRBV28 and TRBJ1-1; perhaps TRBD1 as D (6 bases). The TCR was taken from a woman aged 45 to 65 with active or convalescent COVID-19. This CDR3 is CASNRVRGTEAFF. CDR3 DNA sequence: TGTGCCAGCAATCGGGTCAGGGGCACTGAAGCTTTCTTT.